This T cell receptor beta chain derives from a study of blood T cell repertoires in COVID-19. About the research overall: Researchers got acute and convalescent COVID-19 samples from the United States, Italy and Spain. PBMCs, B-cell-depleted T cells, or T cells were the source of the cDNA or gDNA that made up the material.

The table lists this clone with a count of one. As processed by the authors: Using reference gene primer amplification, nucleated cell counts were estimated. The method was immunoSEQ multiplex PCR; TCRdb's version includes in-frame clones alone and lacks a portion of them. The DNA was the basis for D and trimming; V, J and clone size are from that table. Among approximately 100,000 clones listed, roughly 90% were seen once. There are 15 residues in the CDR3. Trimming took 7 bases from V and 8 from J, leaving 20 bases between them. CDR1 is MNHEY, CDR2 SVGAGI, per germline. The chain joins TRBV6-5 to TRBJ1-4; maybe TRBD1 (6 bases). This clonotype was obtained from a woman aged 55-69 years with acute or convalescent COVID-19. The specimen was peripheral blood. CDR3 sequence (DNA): TGTGCCAGCAAACCTAATACAGGGTACAGGGAAAAACTGTTTTTT. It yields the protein CASKPNTGYREKLFF.